This T cell receptor (beta chain) derives from a study of cytomegalovirus exposure and HLA in healthy donors. As for the study in general: There were 88 million or so unique TCRs (from HLA-typed donors) in an early data release.

Vbeta (60) and Jbeta (13) primers were used in the PCR. Profiling relied on immunoSEQ multiplex PCR, and the TCRdb table lists in-frame clones only, not all of them. The sample lists some 190,000 clones; around 78% were seen once. This clone was detected a few times. What it recognizes is unknown. The study's findings and limits: Immune exposure information available was restricted to CMV serostatus. Productive status was seen about 90% or about 30% of the time for most TCR beta V segments in an earlier analysis.

This receptor was taken from a woman aged 30 to 39 in good health and CMV-seropositive. The sequenced material came from PBMCs.

CDR3 bases: TGCACCAGCAGCCAAGATCTGGGGAAAGCGGCTAAGCAGTATTTT. As protein: CTSSQDLGKAAKQYF. The chain combines TRBV1 with TRBJ2-3; the D call in the table, TRBD2, was not verified against the DNA. TRBV1 is annotated as a pseudogene. The CDR3 runs 15 residues.